Here is one T cell receptor (beta chain) with its context. The target antigen is unknown. Produced via immunoSEQ multiplex PCR; TCRdb's table is partial and in-frame only. This table has 65,000 or so clones, 90% to 95% appearing once. Germline lookup yields CDR1 MDHEN and CDR2 SYDVKM. Trimming shortened V by 4 bases and J by 5 bases, and 11 bases separated the two germline ends. CDR3 length: 13 amino acids. The data were taken from a study of cytomegalovirus exposure and HLA in healthy donors. Broader study findings: Investigators reported 150 to 200 TCR beta chains as tied to cytomegalovirus. According to a subsequent analysis, TCR clusters from the first cohort were inclined to appear together in the 100 to 150 validation repertoires.

The sample was PBMCs. The chain is built from TRBV28 and TRBJ1-2; weak D call: TRBD1 (6 bases). The TCR was taken from a woman aged 18 to 35 in good health and CMV-seronegative. The CDR3 nucleotides read TGTGCCAGCAGTTGGGGACACGAGTATGGCTACACCTTC. This encodes CASSWGHEYGYTF.